This T cell receptor (beta chain) was captured by sequencing in a study of cytomegalovirus exposure and HLA in healthy donors. Broader study findings: Beyond CMV serostatus, there was no information to go on about immune exposure.

Germline V CDR1 and CDR2: SNHLY, FYNNEI. V was clipped by 4 bases and J by 5 bases, with 11 bases between them. This CDR3 contains 13 residues. This clone was recorded a few times. Antigen specificity is unknown. PCR was performed using 60 Vbeta and 13 Jbeta primers. The table came from immunoSEQ multiplex PCR; TCRdb's copy has only in-frame clones and leaves some out. In the table there are 100,000 to 150,000 clones, 75% to 85% of which are singletons. The sequence came from a woman aged 18-35 years in good health and CMV-seropositive. The rearrangement uses TRBV2 and TRBJ2-5; possible D gene TRBD1, 5 bases. What was sequenced was PBMCs. CDR3 DNA sequence: TGTGCCAGCAGTGCCGGCAGGGCGGAGACCCAGTACTTC. This gives the protein CASSAGRAETQYF. Full variable domain (rest looked up from reference TRBV2 and TRBJ2-5): EPEVTQTPSHQVTQMGQEVILRCVPISNHLYFYWYRQILGQKVEFLVSFYNNEISEKSEIFDDQFSVERPDGSNFTLKIRSTKLEDSAMYFCASSAGRAETQYFGPGTRLLVL.